Listed below are T cell receptor beta chains from one sample, sequenced in a study of blood T cells in healthy people across ages. MiXCR, applied by TCRdb to the 5' RACE reads, yields one record per CDR3 protein. The sample carries around 2 million distinct CDR3 sequences, roughly two fifths recorded once. The sequenced sample was blood. These receptors originate from a human donor in good health. Each CDR3 is given with its conserved first and last residue. The order of the fields is V gene, CDR3 protein.

TRBV6-1	CASRILPTNYGYTF
TRBV15	CATEQKGETQYF
TRBV20-1	CSARAQQGRGGYTF
TRBV20-1	CSARDRGVYEQYF
TRBV9	CASSAAGGLEDTQYF
TRBV28	CASSWDTNSPLHF
TRBV24-1	CATSDRGWANEQFF
TRBV7-2	CATSGDFEDSGANVLTF
TRBV6-1	CASSGYRGRGTDTQYF
TRBV7-9	CASSPDYFQETQYF
TRBV7-9	CASSTRDRAEQYF
TRBV6-5	CASSLSGDSKAFF
TRBV20-1	CSARARGSGGYGYTF
TRBV6-1	CASSEGDVYEQYF
TRBV4-3	CASRRREDLPLNEQFF
TRBV12-3/TRBV12-4	CASSLRTGGYRAFF
TRBV29-1	CSVEDLGGEETQYF
TRBV2	CASSEYIGEWNEQFF
TRBV5-1	CASSYTPPDRSQETQYF
TRBV20-1	CSARDRPIFGTGNTEAFF
TRBV7-9	CAIGRLAGNEQFF
TRBV20-1	CSAVLWGGPIDTQYF
TRBV15	CATSKIRTGAYEQYF
TRBV25-1	CASSERGRGYGYTF
TRBV24-1	CATSDTGIDTQYF
TRBV6-2/TRBV6-3	CASSYNWGRYTEAFF
TRBV20-1	CSAKDTQYF
TRBV28	CASSPWTSSGANVLTF
TRBV7-9	CASSPVGGREKLFF
TRBV27	CASSLSNRGTGIEQFF
TRBV5-6	CATVASERDEKLFF
TRBV27	CASRGQANTEAFF
TRBV6-5	CASSYRDRVYGYTF
TRBV20-1	CSRRGDNYGYTF
TRBV20-1	CSAPSPRDINNEQFF
TRBV6-2/TRBV6-3	CASSYLTGGTFF
TRBV5-1	CASSLFAEEETQYF
TRBV29-1	CGVGTDTQYF
TRBV29-1	CSVGIVQGRETQYF
TRBV12-3/TRBV12-4	CASSFLAGGEAFF
TRBV6-1	CASRREGYTF
TRBV5-1	CASTPDRYNYGYTF